A single sample is the source of the 8 T cell receptor beta chains below, sequenced in a study of blood T cell repertoires in COVID-19. This table comes from immunoSEQ multiplex PCR, and its TCRdb copy is limited to in-frame clones, with some not included. Here the sample spans over 200,000 clones, about 90% being singletons. The specimen was peripheral blood. The source of these receptors is a man aged 35-49 years with active or convalescent COVID-19.

In this sample, this clone turned up once. The chain joins TRBV18 to TRBJ1-2; TRBD1 is a possible D gene (6 bases). Per the germline V gene, CDR1 is KGHSH and CDR2 is LQKENI. V shed 4 bases and J shed 0 bases, with 15 bases lying between them. This CDR3 spans 16 amino acids. The CDR3 DNA follows: TGTGCCAGCTCACGGGGGCCGGGCACCCCTAACTATGGCTACACCTTC. It specifies CASSRGPGTPNYGYTF.

The chain combines TRBV5-1 with TRBJ2-5; perhaps TRBD2 as D (5 bases). The CDR3 spans 17 residues. Between the trimmed V and J ends, which lost 0 bases and 4 bases, there was a span of 19 bases. Germline CDR1 reads SGHRS; CDR2 reads YFSETQ. The CDR3 DNA reads as TGCGCCAGCAGCTTGGCCGTAGACTCACGAGGGCGAGAGACCCAGTACTTC. Translating it yields CASSLAVDSRGRETQYF.

The CDR3 region has the DNA TGTGCCAGCAGTTTTCAGGGGAGGGCCCGGCGGGAGCAGTACTTC. This gives the protein CASSFQGRARREQYF. V gene TRBV28 combines with J gene TRBJ2-7; maybe TRBD2 (7 bases). V shed 3 bases and J shed 7 bases, with 19 bases lying between them. The germline V gene encodes CDR1 MDHEN and CDR2 SYDVKM. This CDR3 is 15 amino acids long. Supplemented by reference TRBV28 and TRBJ2-7, the full variable domain reads DVKVTQSSRYLVKRTGEKVFLECVQDMDHENMFWYRQDPGLGLRLIYFSYDVKMKEKGDIPEGYSVSREKKERFSLILESASTNQTSMYLCASSFQGRARREQYFGPGTRLTVT.

V is TRBV14 and J is TRBJ2-5; TRBD2 matches at 7 bases. The CDR3 consists of 17 residues. Trimming removed 5 bases from V and 0 bases from J; junction bases left unmatched: 12. CDR1 is SGHDN and CDR2 is FVKESK in the germline V gene. The CDR3 here is CASSLPRRGIYQETQYF. Here the CDR3 DNA reads TGTGCCAGCAGCTTACCGAGGCGGGGGATTTACCAAGAGACCCAGTACTTC.

The rearrangement links TRBV2 to TRBJ1-1; D remains unclear. This CDR3 comprises 17 residues. In germline, CDR1 is SNHLY, CDR2 FYNNEI. The V and J ends lost 4 bases and 0 bases respectively, with 18 bases between them. In DNA, the CDR3 is TGTGCCAGCAGTGGTCCGGGGAGGGTCATCATGAACACTGAAGCTTTCTTT. Its translation: CASSGPGRVIMNTEAFF.

The chain recombines TRBV5-1 with TRBJ2-1; TRBD2 is a possible D gene (5 bases). The ends were cut back, 3 bases at V and 5 bases at J, with 12 bases in the middle. This CDR3 has 14 residues. CDR1 and CDR2 from the germline V gene are SGHRS and YFSETQ. CDR3 DNA sequence: TGCGCCAGCAGCTCCGCAAGAGGGAACAATGAGCAGTTCTTC. Residues: CASSSARGNNEQFF.

The genes are TRBV5-4 and TRBJ1-5; the D gene is possibly TRBD1 (5 bases). The CDR3 runs to 15 residues. Germline values: CDR1 SGHNT, CDR2 YYREEE (reference sequence). Trimming left V 0 bases short and J 2 bases short, with 9 bases between. The CDR3 DNA follows: TGTGCCAGCAGCTTGGGCAGGGAAGGCAATCAGCCCCAGCATTTT. Protein product: CASSLGREGNQPQHF.

This clone has a handful of counts. V and J are TRBV5-5 and TRBJ1-6; 8 bases are shared with TRBD1. This CDR3 is built from 14 residues. The trim removed 0 bases at V and 13 bases at J, leaving 6 bases unmatched. Germline V CDR1 and CDR2: SGHKS, YYEKEE (reference sequence). CDR3: CASSLVQGDFPLHF. CDR3 in DNA: TGTGCCAGCAGCTTGGTACAGGGGGACTTCCCCCTCCACTTT.